The TCR beta chain described here comes from a study of shared clonotypes between healthy human individuals. Naive CD8 cells comprised CD45RO-negative, CCR7-positively selected cells, excluding terminally differentiated effector memory CD45RA+ cells. CDR1 and CDR2 (germline): SEHNR, FQNEAQ (reference sequence). V lost 1 base and J lost 1, with 13 bases in between. The CDR3 has 16 amino acids. Profiling relied on immunoSEQ multiplex PCR, and the TCRdb table lists in-frame clones only, not all of them. The sample includes over 2,000,000 clones, approximately 92% of them seen just once. The rearrangement uses TRBV7-9 and TRBJ1-1, with no clear D. Source material: naive CD8+ T cells from PBMCs. The source is a man between 18 and 35 years old in good health. Some clones in this sample may be carry-over from other donors' samples. The CDR3 sequence is CASSLGWLTKNTEAFF. CDR3 DNA sequence: TGTGCCAGCAGCTTAGGCTGGTTGACAAAGAACACTGAAGCTTTCTTT.